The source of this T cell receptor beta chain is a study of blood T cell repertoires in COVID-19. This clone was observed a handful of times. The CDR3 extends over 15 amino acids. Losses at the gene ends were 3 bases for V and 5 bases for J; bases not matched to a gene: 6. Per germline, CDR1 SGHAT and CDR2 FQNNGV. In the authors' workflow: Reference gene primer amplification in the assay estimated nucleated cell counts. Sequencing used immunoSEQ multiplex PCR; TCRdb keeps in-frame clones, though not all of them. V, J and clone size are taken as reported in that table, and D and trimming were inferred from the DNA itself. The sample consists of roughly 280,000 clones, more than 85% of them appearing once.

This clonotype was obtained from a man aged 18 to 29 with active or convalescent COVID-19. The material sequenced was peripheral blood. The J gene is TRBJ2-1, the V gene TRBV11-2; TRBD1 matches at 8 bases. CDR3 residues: CASSLWTGLNNEQFF. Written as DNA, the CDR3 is TGTGCCAGCAGCTTGTGGACAGGGTTGAACAATGAGCAGTTCTTC.